This T cell receptor beta chain was captured in a study of blood T cells in healthy people across ages. The CDR3 length is 17 residues. V was shortened by 8 bases and J by 4 bases, with 27 bases between the two germline ends. The germline CDR1 and CDR2 sequences are SNHLY and FYNNEI. At least 5 micrograms of total RNA were extracted per sample. This clonotype was found a few times. Antigen unknown. A second about 6 to 12 cycle PCR used barcoded and J-beta primers. One entry per CDR3 protein results from TCRdb running MiXCR on the 5' RACE reads. There are approximately 780,000 distinct CDR3 sequences in the sample; roughly 24% occur only once, and about 2.9% lies in the top ten. Findings and limits, study-wide: Per million T cells, TCR beta diversity dropped roughly linearly as age increased.

These data also formed part of another study, on T cells of mothers and their children.

V and J are TRBV2 and TRBJ2-7, with TRBD2 as a possible D gene (5 bases). The specimen was blood. This clonotype was sampled from a boy aged 10-17 years in good health. The CDR3 DNA reads TGTGCCAGCGCGTCGACTATCCCGCCGGGGTCTCCTTACGAGCAGTACTTC. This translates into CASASTIPPGSPYEQYF. Variable domain in full (rest from reference TRBV2 and TRBJ2-7): EPEVTQTPSHQVTQMGQEVILRCVPISNHLYFYWYRQILGQKVEFLVSFYNNEISEKSEIFDDQFSVERPDGSNFTLKIRSTKLEDSAMYFCASASTIPPGSPYEQYFGPGTRLTVT.